The T cell receptor beta chain described here comes from a study of cytomegalovirus exposure and HLA in healthy donors. A roughly 120-subject validation cohort, separate from the approximately 720-subject first cohort, supplied the donors. TCRdb keeps only in-frame clones here, not all; method: immunoSEQ multiplex PCR. The sample lists approximately 60,000 clones, 90% occurring once. The clonotype comes from a young man in good health and CMV-seronegative. Sequenced: PBMCs.

CDR3 nucleotide sequence: TGTGCCAGCAGCCAAGATTTAACTGTGGGACGGGGGGAGACCCAGTACTTC. It encodes CASSQDLTVGRGETQYF. The chain links TRBV4-2 to TRBJ2-5; D perhaps matches TRBD2 (6 bases). Germline CDR1 is LGHNA and CDR2 is YNFKEQ. The germline V and J ends were trimmed by 0 bases and 5 bases, with 19 bases remaining between them. The CDR3 totals 17 residues.